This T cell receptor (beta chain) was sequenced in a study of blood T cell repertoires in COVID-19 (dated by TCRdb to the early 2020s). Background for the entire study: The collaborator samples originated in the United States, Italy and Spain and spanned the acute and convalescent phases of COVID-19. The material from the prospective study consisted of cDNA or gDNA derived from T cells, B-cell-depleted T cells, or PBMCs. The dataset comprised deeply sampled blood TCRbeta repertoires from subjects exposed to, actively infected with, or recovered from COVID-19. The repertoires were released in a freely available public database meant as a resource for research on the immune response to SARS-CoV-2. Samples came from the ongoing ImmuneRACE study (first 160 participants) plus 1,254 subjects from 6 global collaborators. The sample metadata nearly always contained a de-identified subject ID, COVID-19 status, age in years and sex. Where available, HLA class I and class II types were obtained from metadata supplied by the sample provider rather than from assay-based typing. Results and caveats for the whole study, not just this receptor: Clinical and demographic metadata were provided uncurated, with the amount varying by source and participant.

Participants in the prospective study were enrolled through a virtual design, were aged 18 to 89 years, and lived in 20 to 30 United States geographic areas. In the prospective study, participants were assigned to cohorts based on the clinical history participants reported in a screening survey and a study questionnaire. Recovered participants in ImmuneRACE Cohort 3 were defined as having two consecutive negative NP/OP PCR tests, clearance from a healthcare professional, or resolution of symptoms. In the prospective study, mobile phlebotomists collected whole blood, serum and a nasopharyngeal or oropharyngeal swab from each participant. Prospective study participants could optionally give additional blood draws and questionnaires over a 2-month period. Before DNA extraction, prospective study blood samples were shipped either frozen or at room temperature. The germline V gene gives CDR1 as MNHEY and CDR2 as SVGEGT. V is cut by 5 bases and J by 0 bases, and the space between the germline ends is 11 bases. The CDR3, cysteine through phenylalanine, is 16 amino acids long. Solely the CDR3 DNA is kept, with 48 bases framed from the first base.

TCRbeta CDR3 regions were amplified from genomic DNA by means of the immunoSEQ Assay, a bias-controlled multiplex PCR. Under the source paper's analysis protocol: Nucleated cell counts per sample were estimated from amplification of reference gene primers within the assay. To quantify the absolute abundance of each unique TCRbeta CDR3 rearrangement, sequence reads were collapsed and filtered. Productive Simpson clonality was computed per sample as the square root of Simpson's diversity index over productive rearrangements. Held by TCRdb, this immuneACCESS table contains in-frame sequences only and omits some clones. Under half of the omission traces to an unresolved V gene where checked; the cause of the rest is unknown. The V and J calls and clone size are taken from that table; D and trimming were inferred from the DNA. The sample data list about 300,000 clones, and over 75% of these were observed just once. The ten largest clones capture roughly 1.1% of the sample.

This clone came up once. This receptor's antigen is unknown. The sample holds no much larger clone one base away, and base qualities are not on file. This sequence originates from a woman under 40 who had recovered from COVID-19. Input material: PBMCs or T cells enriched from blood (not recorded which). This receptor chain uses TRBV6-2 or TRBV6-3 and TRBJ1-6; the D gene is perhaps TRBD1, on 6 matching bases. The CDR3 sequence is CASSLGQSSYNSPLHF. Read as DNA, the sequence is TGTGCCAGCAGTCTCGGACAGAGCTCCTATAATTCACCCCTCCACTTT.